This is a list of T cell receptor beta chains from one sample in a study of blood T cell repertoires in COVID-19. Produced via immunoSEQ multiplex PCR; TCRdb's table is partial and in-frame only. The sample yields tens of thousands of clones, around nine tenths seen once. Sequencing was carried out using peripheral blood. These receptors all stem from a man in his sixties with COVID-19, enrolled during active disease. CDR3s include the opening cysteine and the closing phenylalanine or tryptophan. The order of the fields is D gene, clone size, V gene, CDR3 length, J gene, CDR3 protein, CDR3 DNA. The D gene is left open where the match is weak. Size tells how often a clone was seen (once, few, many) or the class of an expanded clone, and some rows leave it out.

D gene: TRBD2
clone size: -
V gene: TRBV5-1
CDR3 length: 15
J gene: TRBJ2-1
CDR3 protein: CASSFGLAGVEEQFF
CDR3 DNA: TGCGCCAGCAGCTTCGGACTAGCGGGAGTGGAGGAGCAGTTCTTC

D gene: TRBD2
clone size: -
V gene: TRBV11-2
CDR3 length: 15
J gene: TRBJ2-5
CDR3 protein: CASSLTGGVLETQYF
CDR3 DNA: TGTGCCAGCAGCTTAACGGGAGGAGTTTTAGAGACCCAGTACTTC

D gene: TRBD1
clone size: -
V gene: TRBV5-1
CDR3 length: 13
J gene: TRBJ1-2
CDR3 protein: CASSPPTGYGYTF
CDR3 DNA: TGCGCCAGCAGCCCCCCGACAGGGTATGGCTACACCTTC

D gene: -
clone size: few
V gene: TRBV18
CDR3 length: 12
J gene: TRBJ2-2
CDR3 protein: CASSPLNGELFF
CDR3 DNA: TGTGCCAGCTCACCACTCAACGGGGAGCTGTTTTTT

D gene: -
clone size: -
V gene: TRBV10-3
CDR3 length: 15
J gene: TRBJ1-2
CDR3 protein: CAISEKPGENYGYTF
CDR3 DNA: TGTGCCATCAGTGAGAAGCCAGGGGAGAACTATGGCTACACCTTC

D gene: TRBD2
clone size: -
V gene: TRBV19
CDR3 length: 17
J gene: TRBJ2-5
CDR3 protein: CASSIGFSGVGWETQYF
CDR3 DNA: TGTGCCAGTAGTATAGGCTTCAGCGGGGTGGGGTGGGAGACCCAGTACTTC

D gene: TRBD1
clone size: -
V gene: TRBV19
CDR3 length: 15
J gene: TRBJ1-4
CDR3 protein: CASSIAGQEDKKLFF
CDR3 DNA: TGTGCCAGTAGTATAGCAGGACAGGAGGATAAAAAACTGTTTTTT

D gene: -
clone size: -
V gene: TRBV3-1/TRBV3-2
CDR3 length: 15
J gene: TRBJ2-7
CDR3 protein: CASSQAPGLGGEQYF
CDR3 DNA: TGTGCCAGCAGCCAAGCGCCGGGCTTAGGGGGCGAGCAGTACTTC

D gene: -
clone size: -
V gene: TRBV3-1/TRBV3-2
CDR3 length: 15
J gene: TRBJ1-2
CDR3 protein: CASSPLGGRGGGYTF
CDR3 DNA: TGTGCCAGCAGCCCACTGGGGGGGCGCGGAGGTGGCTACACCTTC

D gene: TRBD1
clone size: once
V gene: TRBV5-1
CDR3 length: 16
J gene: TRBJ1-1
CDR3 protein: CASSVGDRGESTEAFF
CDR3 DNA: TGCGCCAGCAGCGTAGGGGACAGGGGCGAAAGCACTGAAGCTTTCTTT

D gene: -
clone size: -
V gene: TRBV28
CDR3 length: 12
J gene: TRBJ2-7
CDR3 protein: CASSLRGYEQYF
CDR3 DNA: TGTGCCAGCAGTTTACGGGGCTACGAGCAGTACTTC

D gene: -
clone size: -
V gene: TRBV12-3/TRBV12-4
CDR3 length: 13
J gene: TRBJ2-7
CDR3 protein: CASSLYAGSEQYF
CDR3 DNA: TGTGCCAGCAGTTTATACGCGGGGAGCGAGCAGTACTTC

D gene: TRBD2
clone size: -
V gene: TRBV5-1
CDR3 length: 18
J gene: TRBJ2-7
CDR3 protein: CASSASGTSGRGSYEQYF
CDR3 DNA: TGCGCCAGCAGCGCATCTGGGACTAGCGGGAGGGGCTCCTACGAGCAGTACTTC

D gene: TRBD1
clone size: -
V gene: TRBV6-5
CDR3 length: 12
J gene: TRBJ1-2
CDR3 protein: CASTRTGDGYTF
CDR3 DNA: TGTGCCAGCACCCGGACAGGTGATGGCTACACCTTC

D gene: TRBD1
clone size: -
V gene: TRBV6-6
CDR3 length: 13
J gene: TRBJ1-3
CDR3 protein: CATNRGIGNTIYF
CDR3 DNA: TGTGCCACCAACAGGGGTATTGGAAACACCATATATTTT

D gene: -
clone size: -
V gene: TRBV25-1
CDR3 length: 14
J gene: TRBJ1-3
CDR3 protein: CASSGTGSGNTIYF
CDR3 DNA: TGTGCCAGCAGTGGTACAGGCTCTGGAAACACCATATATTTT

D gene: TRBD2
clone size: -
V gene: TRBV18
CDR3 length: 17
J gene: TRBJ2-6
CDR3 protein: CASSRRLAGGGANVLTF
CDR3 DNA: TGTGCCAGCTCACGGCGGCTAGCGGGAGGTGGGGCCAACGTCCTGACTTTC

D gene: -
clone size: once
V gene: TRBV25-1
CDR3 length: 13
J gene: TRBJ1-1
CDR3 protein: CASSAGFGTEAFF
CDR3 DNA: TGTGCCAGCAGTGCGGGGTTTGGCACTGAAGCTTTCTTT

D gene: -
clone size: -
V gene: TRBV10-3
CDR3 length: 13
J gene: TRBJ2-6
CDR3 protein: CAISVAGANVLTF
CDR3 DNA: TGTGCCATCAGCGTCGCTGGGGCCAACGTCCTGACTTTC

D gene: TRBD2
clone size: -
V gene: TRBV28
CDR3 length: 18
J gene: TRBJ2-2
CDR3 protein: CASQGVSGRGLHTGELFF
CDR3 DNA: TGTGCCAGCCAAGGGGTTAGCGGGAGAGGGTTGCACACCGGGGAGCTGTTTTTT

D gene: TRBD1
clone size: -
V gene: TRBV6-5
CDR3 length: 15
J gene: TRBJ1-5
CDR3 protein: CASSSGQGAGQPQHF
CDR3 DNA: TGTGCCAGCAGTTCCGGACAGGGGGCTGGTCAGCCCCAGCATTTT

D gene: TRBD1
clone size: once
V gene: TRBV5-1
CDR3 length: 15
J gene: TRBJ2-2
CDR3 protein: CASSPTGGRAGELFF
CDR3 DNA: TGCGCCAGCAGCCCGACAGGGGGCAGGGCCGGGGAGCTGTTTTTT

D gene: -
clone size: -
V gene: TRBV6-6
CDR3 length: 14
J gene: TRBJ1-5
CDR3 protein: CASKGGAGNQPQHF
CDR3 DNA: TGTGCCAGCAAGGGAGGGGCGGGTAATCAGCCCCAGCATTTT

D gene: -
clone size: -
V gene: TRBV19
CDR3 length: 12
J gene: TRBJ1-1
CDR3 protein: CASGERSTEAFF
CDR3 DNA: TGTGCCAGTGGGGAGAGGAGCACTGAAGCTTTCTTT

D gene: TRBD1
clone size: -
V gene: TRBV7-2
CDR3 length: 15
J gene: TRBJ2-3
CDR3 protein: CASSPRGSGTDTQYF
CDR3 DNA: TGTGCCAGCAGCCCCAGGGGGTCCGGCACAGATACGCAGTATTTT

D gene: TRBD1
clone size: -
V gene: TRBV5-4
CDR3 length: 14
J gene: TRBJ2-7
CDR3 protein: CASSIGTETYEQYF
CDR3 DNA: TGTGCCAGCAGCATTGGGACAGAGACCTACGAGCAGTACTTC